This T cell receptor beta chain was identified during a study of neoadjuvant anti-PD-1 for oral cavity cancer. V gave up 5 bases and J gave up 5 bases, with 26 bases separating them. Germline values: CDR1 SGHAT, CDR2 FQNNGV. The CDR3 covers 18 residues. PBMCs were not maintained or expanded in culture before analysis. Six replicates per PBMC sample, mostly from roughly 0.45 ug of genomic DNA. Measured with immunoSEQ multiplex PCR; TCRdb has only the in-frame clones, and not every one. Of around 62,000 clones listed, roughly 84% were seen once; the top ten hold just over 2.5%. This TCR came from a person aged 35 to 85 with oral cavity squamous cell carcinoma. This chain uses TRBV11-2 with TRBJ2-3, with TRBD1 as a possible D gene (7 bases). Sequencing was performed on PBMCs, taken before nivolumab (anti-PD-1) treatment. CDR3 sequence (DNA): TGTGCCAGCAGCCTCCGGCCGCCAGGGGGTTTGGGAGGAGATACGCAGTATTTT. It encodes CASSLRPPGGLGGDTQYF.